This TCR beta chain was identified during a study of cytomegalovirus exposure and HLA in healthy donors. Germline CDR1 reads MNHEY; CDR2 reads SVGAGI. Trimming removed 6 bases from V and 1 base from J; junction bases left unmatched: 7. The CDR3 has 15 residues. Use of 60 Vbeta and 13 Jbeta primers characterized the PCR. The table came from immunoSEQ multiplex PCR; TCRdb's copy has only in-frame clones and leaves some out. The table lists 100,000 or so clones, around three quarters of them singletons. V is TRBV6-5 and J is TRBJ1-2; 8 bases align to TRBD1. This receptor was obtained from a female donor in good health and CMV-seronegative. The sequenced sample was PBMCs. CDR3 amino acids: CASRRAGQGNYGYTF. CDR3 nucleotide sequence: TGTGCCAGCAGACGAGCCGGACAGGGTAACTATGGCTACACCTTC.